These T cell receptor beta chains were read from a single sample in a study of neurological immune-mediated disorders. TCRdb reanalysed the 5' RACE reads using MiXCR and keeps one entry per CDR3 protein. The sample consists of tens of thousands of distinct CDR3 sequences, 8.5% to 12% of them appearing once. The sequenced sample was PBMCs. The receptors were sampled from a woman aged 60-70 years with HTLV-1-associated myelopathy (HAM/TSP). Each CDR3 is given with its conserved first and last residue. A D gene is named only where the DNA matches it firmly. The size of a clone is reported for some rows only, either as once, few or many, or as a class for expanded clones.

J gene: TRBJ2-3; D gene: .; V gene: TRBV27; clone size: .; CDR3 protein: CANSLYPDTQYF; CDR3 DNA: TGTGCCAACAGTCTATACCCAGATACGCAGTATTTT
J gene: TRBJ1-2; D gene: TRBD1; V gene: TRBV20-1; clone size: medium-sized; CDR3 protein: CSARIPGGTNYGYTF; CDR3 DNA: TGCAGTGCTAGGATCCCAGGGGGAACTAACTATGGCTACACCTTC
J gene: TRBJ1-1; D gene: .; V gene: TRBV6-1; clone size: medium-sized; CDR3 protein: CASSARQKNTEAFF; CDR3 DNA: TGTGCCAGCAGTGCAAGACAGAAGAACACTGAAGCTTTCTTT
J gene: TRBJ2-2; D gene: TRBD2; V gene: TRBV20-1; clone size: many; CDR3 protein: CSASKMSGGSTGELFF; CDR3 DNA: TGCAGTGCTAGCAAAATGAGCGGGGGGTCCACCGGGGAGCTGTTTTTT
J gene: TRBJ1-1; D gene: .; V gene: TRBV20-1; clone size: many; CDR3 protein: CSARQGPEAFF; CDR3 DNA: TGCAGTGCTAGACAGGGGCCAGAAGCTTTCTTT
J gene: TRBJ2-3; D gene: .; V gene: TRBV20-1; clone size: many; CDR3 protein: CSAKGGGALDTQYF; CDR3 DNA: TGCAGTGCCAAGGGTGGGGGGGCCCTAGATACGCAGTATTTT
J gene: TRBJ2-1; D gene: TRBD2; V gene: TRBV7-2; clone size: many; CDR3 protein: CASRVAGLYNEQFF; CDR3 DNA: TGTGCCAGCAGGGTAGCGGGGCTGTACAATGAGCAGTTCTTC
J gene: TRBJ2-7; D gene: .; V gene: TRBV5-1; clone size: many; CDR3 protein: CASSLSRQGTYEQYF; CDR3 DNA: TGCGCCAGCAGCCTAAGTCGACAAGGAACCTACGAGCAGTACTTC
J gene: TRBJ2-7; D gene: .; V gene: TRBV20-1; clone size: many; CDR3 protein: CSARVPGGGSYEQYF; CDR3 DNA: TGCAGTGCTAGAGTTCCGGGTGGAGGCTCCTACGAGCAGTACTTC
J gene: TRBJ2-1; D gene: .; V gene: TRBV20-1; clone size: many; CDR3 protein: CSARDLGGASSYNEQFF; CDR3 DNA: TGCAGTGCTAGAGATCTGGGGGGGGCAAGCTCCTACAATGAGCAGTTCTTC
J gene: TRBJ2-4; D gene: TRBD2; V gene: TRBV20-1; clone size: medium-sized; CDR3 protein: CSARPAGGAKNIQYF; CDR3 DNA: TGCAGTGCTAGGCCAGCGGGGGGAGCCAAAAACATTCAGTACTTC
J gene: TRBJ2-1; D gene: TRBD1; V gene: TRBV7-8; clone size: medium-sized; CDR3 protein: CASSLNGQGVYNEQFF; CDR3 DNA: TGTGCCAGCAGCTTAAACGGGCAGGGGGTATACAATGAGCAGTTCTTC
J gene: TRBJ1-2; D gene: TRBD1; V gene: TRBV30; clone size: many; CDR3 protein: CAWSRGRVRGYTF; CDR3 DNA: TGTGCCTGGAGTAGGGGGCGAGTACGCGGCTACACCTTC
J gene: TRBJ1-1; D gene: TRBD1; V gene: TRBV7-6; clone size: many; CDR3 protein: CASSFRTGNTEAFF; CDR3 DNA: TGTGCCAGCAGCTTCCGGACAGGGAACACTGAAGCTTTCTTT
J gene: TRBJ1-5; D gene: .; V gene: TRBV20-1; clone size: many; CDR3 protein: CSARPSSNQPQHF; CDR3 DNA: TGCAGTGCTAGACCCAGTAGCAATCAGCCCCAGCATTTT
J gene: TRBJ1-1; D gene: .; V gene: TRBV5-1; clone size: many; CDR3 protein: CASSLPPGMNTEAFF; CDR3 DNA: TGCGCCAGCAGCTTGCCTCCAGGCATGAACACTGAAGCTTTCTTT
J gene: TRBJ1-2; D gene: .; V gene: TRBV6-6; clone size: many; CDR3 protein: CASSLRAAGRYGYTF; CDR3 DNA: TGTGCCAGCAGTTTACGAGCTGCGGGTCGCTATGGCTACACCTTC